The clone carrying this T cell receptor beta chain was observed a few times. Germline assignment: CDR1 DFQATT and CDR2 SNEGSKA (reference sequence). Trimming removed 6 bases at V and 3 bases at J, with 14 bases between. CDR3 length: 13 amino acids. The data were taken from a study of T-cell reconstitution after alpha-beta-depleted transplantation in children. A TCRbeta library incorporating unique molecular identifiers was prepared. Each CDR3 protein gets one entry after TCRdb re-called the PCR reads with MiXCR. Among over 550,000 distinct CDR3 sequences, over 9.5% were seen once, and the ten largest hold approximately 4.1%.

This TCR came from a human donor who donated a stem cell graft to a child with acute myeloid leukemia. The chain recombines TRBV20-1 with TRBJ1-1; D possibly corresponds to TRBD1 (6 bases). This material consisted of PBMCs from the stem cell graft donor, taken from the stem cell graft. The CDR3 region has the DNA TGCAGTGCCCCCCCCCAGGGGTACACTGAAGCTTTCTTT. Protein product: CSAPPQGYTEAFF.